Below, 27 T cell receptor beta chains from the same sample are listed, as sequenced in a study of T cells in Graves' hyperthyroidism and ophthalmopathy. The investigators amplified TCR beta CDR3 regions from RNA transcripts. The study used the HTBI primer set for a first-round RT-PCR of the TCR CDR3. TCRdb re-derived calls from the multiplex PCR reads in MiXCR, one entry per CDR3 protein. The table shows about 320,000 distinct CDR3 sequences, with over 15% occurring only once. The sample comprised blood. The receptors were gathered from a young man with Graves' hyperthyroidism.

This chain connects TRBV11-2 to TRBJ2-2; weak D call: TRBD2 (6 bases). The germline gives CDR1 SGHAT, CDR2 FQNNGV. V was cut by 3 bases and J by 3 bases, with 14 bases left in between. The CDR3 contains 16 residues. The CDR3 loop is CASSFTSPTDTGELFF. Here the CDR3 DNA reads TGTGCCAGCAGCTTTACTAGCCCTACGGACACCGGGGAGCTGTTTTTT.

The rearrangement links TRBV27 to TRBJ1-6; a possible D gene is TRBD1 (5 bases). This CDR3 has 16 residues. Per the germline V gene, CDR1 is MNHEY and CDR2 is SMNVEV (reference sequence). V was pared by 5 bases and J by 7 bases, with 18 bases between. The CDR3 DNA sequence: TGTGCCAGCAGTCCTGAAACCAGGGCCTTCAATTCACCCCTCCACTTT. Protein sequence: CASSPETRAFNSPLHF.

This chain's CDR3 is CASGLLTGDGEKLFF. The DNA of the CDR3 is TGTGCCAGCGGCCTTCTGACAGGGGATGGCGAAAAACTGTTTTTT. The chain joins TRBV5-5 to TRBJ1-4; 8 nucleotides line up with TRBD1. Unmatched junction bases numbered 13, after V lost 7 bases and J lost 8 bases. The CDR3 is 15 residues long. Germline V lookup: CDR1 SGHKS, CDR2 YYEKEE (reference sequence). The whole variable domain, filled in from reference TRBV5-5 and TRBJ1-4, reads DAGVTQSPTHLIKTRGQQVTLRCSPISGHKSVSWYQQVLGQGPQFIFQYYEKEERGRGNFPDRFSARQFPNYSSELNVNALLLGDSALYLCASGLLTGDGEKLFFGSGTQLSVL.

This clonotype has at least ten counts. The genes are TRBV5-1 and TRBJ2-7, with 9 nucleotides matching TRBD1. CDR1 and CDR2 (germline): SGHRS, YFSETQ. V trimming: 2 bases; J trimming: 2 bases; junction bases outside the gene matches: 5. This CDR3 spans 15 amino acids. CDR3: CASSFQGQGTYEQYF. The CDR3 region has the DNA TGCGCCAGCAGCTTCCAGGGACAGGGAACCTACGAGCAGTACTTC.

Points on this clonotype: Germline and junction disagree at one end, which may indicate a read error. V is TRBV3-1 and J is TRBJ1-1, with D uncertain. Per the germline V gene, CDR1 is LGHDT and CDR2 is YNNKEL (reference sequence). CDR3 length equals 13 residues. The CDR3 spells CASSRQQNPEAFF. CDR3 bases: TGTGCCAGCAGTCGGCAGCAGAACCCTGAAGCTTTCTTT.

Many counts were recorded for this clonotype. The gene calls are TRBV18 and TRBJ2-7, with D perhaps matching TRBD1 or TRBD2 (5 bases each). The CDR3 sequence is 15 residues long. CDR1 is KGHSH, CDR2 LQKENI, per germline. The ends were cut back, 6 bases at V and 4 bases at J, with 19 bases in the middle. Written as DNA, the CDR3 is TGTGCCAGCTCGCAAATCGGGACGGCAACTTACGAGCAGTACTTC. Protein product: CASSQIGTATYEQYF.

This clonotype appeared many times. The J gene is TRBJ2-5, the V gene TRBV11-2; 13 bases map to TRBD2. The CDR3 totals 16 residues. Germline CDR1 SGHAT, CDR2 FQNNGV. Losses at the gene ends were 5 bases for V and 3 bases for J; bases not matched to a gene: 6. The CDR3 sequence: CASSGGLAGLEETQYF. The CDR3 coding sequence is TGTGCCAGCAGCGGGGGACTAGCGGGATTAGAAGAGACCCAGTACTTC.

This clonotype was seen repeatedly, ten times or more. This chain links TRBV20-1 with TRBJ2-3; 7 bases line up with TRBD1. CDR3 length equals 13 residues. Germline V gives CDR1 DFQATT, CDR2 SNEGSKA (reference sequence). V shed 5 bases, J shed 5 bases, and the junction held 7 bases outside the gene matches. The chain's CDR3 is CSAEDRVKDTQYF. In nucleotides, the CDR3 is TGCAGTGCTGAAGACAGGGTTAAAGATACGCAGTATTTT.

Ten or more counts support this clonotype. The chain is built from TRBV28 and TRBJ2-7; 9 bases map to TRBD1. The CDR3 sequence is 14 residues long. The J segment lost 0 bases and the V segment lost 6 bases, leaving 3 bases of the junction unmatched. CDR1 MDHEN and CDR2 SYDVKM come from the germline V gene. The DNA of the CDR3 is TGTGCCAGCAGAACGACAGGGGGCTCCTACGAGCAGTACTTC. It specifies CASRTTGGSYEQYF.

In its sample, this clonotype was seen many times. The rearrangement joins TRBV2 to TRBJ2-7, with 9 positions matching TRBD1. Germline CDR1 SNHLY, CDR2 FYNNEI. The CDR3 runs 14 residues. Germline trimming cut 3 bases from V and 0 bases from J; bases unmatched to any gene: 0. The DNA of the CDR3 is TGTGCCAGCAGTGAGGGACAGGGCTCCTACGAGCAGTACTTC. Amino acid sequence: CASSEGQGSYEQYF.

The chain's CDR3 is CASNAANQPQHF. Here the CDR3 DNA reads TGTGCCAGCAATGCAGCCAATCAGCCCCAGCATTTT. The chain combines TRBV2 with TRBJ1-5; no clear D gene. CDR1 is SNHLY and CDR2 is FYNNEI in the germline V gene. Trimming cost V 7 bases and J 3 bases, with 7 bases left between them. CDR3 length: 12 amino acids. The full variable domain, in which reference TRBV2 and TRBJ1-5 provide the parts outside the CDR3, is EPEVTQTPSHQVTQMGQEVILRCVPISNHLYFYWYRQILGQKVEFLVSFYNNEISEKSEIFDDQFSVERPDGSNFTLKIRSTKLEDSAMYFCASNAANQPQHFGDGTRLSIL.

This clonotype was counted at least ten times. The CDR3 is CSATPGGWQPQHF. CDR3 nucleotide sequence: TGCAGTGCTACCCCGGGAGGGTGGCAGCCCCAGCATTTT. This chain joins TRBV20-1 and TRBJ1-5, with unresolved D. CDR1 and CDR2 (germline): DFQATT, SNEGSKA (reference sequence). V lost 4 bases and J lost 7, with 14 bases in between. The CDR3 is 13 residues long.

The chain links TRBV9 to TRBJ1-2; possible D gene TRBD1, 5 bases. Germline CDR1 SGDLS, CDR2 YYNGEE. Trimming stripped 0 bases from V and 5 bases from J, with 8 bases between. The CDR3 length is 13 residues. The CDR3 nucleotides read TGTGCCAGCAGCGTAGTGGGGGGGTATGGCTACACCTTC. As protein: CASSVVGGYGYTF.

This clonotype came up many times. Here the CDR3 DNA reads TGTGCCAGCAGCATAGGGACAAAAGGCACAGATACGCAGTATTTT. It codes for CASSIGTKGTDTQYF. The rearrangement links TRBV11-3 to TRBJ2-3; possibly TRBD1 for D (6 bases). The germline CDR1 and CDR2 sequences are SGHNT and YENEEA. CDR3 size: 15 residues. V was cut by 5 bases and J by 1 base, with 13 bases left in between.

There are many counts of this clonotype. The V and J genes are TRBV2 and TRBJ2-7, with no clear D. V dropped 4 bases and J dropped 0 bases, with 10 bases sitting between them. CDR1 SNHLY and CDR2 FYNNEI come from the germline V gene. CDR3 length equals 14 residues. In DNA, the CDR3 is TGTGCCAGCAGTGGAACCACTTTCTCCTACGAGCAGTACTTC. It encodes CASSGTTFSYEQYF.

This clonotype was found many times. J is TRBJ2-7 and V is TRBV7-9; 12 nucleotides agree with TRBD2. Germline V CDR1 and CDR2: SEHNR, FQNEAQ (reference sequence). CDR3 length equals 15 residues. The J segment lost 2 bases and the V segment lost 4 bases, leaving 3 bases of the junction unmatched. The CDR3 sequence is CASSSTSGSPYEQYF. CDR3 nucleotide sequence: TGTGCCAGCAGCTCGACTAGCGGGAGCCCCTACGAGCAGTACTTC.

This clonotype was observed many times. V usage is TRBV2 and J usage is TRBJ1-5; D remains unclear. Germline loops: CDR1 SNHLY, CDR2 FYNNEI. V lost 7 bases, J lost 3 bases, and 10 bases lay in between. The CDR3 runs 13 residues. As DNA, the CDR3 is TGTGCCAGCATCGAAGGGAACAATCAGCCCCAGCATTTT. Translating it yields CASIEGNNQPQHF.

The rearrangement uses TRBV19 and TRBJ1-4; D is undetermined. Germline V gene lookup returns CDR1 LNHDA and CDR2 SQIVND (reference sequence). The CDR3 runs 15 residues. Trimming cost V 6 bases and J 6 bases, with 17 bases left between them. The CDR3 DNA sequence: TGTGCCAGTAGCGAATCCACCCAGGTGGATGAAAAACTGTTTTTT. As protein: CASSESTQVDEKLFF.

In this sample, this clonotype turned up many times. The rearrangement links TRBV20-1 to TRBJ1-1; D is perhaps TRBD1 (6 bases). CDR3 length equals 14 residues. The ends were cut back, 5 bases at V and 3 bases at J, with 16 bases in the middle. Germline V gene data show CDR1 as DFQATT and CDR2 as SNEGSKA (reference sequence). CDR3: CSAPEGGRDTEAFF. CDR3 nucleotide sequence: TGCAGTGCTCCGGAAGGGGGGAGGGACACTGAAGCTTTCTTT.

Many counts were recorded for this clonotype. The rearrangement joins TRBV18 to TRBJ2-7, with D possibly matching TRBD2 (6 bases). This CDR3 is 16 amino acids long. V was clipped by 1 base and J by 6 bases, with 19 bases between them. Germline CDR1 and CDR2: KGHSH and LQKENI. CDR3: CASSPQGLPGRGEQYF. Here the CDR3 DNA reads TGTGCCAGCTCACCACAGGGCCTCCCCGGGCGGGGCGAGCAGTACTTC.

CDR3 loop: CASSPLADTYEQYF. For the CDR3, the DNA is TGTGCCAGCAGTCCGTTGGCGGACACCTACGAGCAGTACTTC. This chain links TRBV11-2 with TRBJ2-7, with a tentative D call TRBD1 (5 bases). V lost 6 bases to trimming and J lost 2 bases, with 14 bases between them. The CDR3 consists of 14 residues. Germline lookup yields CDR1 SGHAT and CDR2 FQNNGV.

The gene calls are TRBV7-9 and TRBJ2-2; 14 bases fit TRBD2. The CDR3 runs to 17 residues. V lost 6 bases to trimming and J lost 3 bases; unmatched junction nucleotides: 6. Germline V gene data show CDR1 as SEHNR and CDR2 as FQNEAQ (reference sequence). CDR3 region: CASRTGTSGSDTGELFF. DNA for the CDR3: TGTGCCAGCAGGACCGGGACTAGCGGGAGTGACACCGGGGAGCTGTTTTTT.

In this sample, this clonotype turned up many times. The gene calls are TRBV7-8 and TRBJ2-7; TRBD2 matches at 7 bases. V was pared by 5 bases and J by 2 bases, with 6 bases of the junction left unmatched. Per germline, CDR1 SGHVS and CDR2 FQNEAQ. The CDR3 totals 14 residues. The CDR3 is CASSHERGAYEQYF. The CDR3 DNA sequence: TGTGCCAGCAGCCATGAGCGGGGTGCCTACGAGCAGTACTTC.

This clonotype has a count of ten or more. The rearrangement uses TRBV3-1 and TRBJ1-1; 8 bases agree with TRBD1. The junction had 5 bases not matched to a gene; V was cut back by 2 bases and J by 12 bases. Looked up from germline, CDR1 is LGHDT and CDR2 is YNNKEL (reference sequence). CDR3 length equals 12 residues. This chain's CDR3 is CASSQRDRRPFF. The CDR3 bases are TGTGCCAGCAGCCAACGGGACAGGAGGCCTTTCTTT. The full variable domain, rest sourced from reference TRBV3-1 and TRBJ1-1, is DTAVSQTPKYLVTQMGNDKSIKCEQNLGHDTMYWYKQDSKKFLKIMFSYNNKELIINETVPNRFSPKSPDKAHLNLHINSLELGDSAVYFCASSQRDRRPFFGQGTRLTVV.

The V and J genes are TRBV14 and TRBJ2-6; D is perhaps TRBD1 (5 bases). Between the trimmed V and J ends, which lost 0 bases and 1 base, there was a span of 7 bases. The germline V gene has CDR1 SGHDN and CDR2 FVKESK. The CDR3 runs 16 residues. CDR3 in DNA: TGTGCCAGCAGCCAAGATGCAGGGTCTGGGGCCAACGTCCTGACTTTC. Residues: CASSQDAGSGANVLTF.

Ten or more counts support this clonotype. The chain uses TRBV2 and TRBJ2-5; 7 nucleotides align to TRBD2. The CDR3 is made up of 14 amino acids. Germline CDR1 and CDR2: SNHLY and FYNNEI. The V gene end was trimmed by 7 bases and the J gene end by 2 bases; junction bases not matched to a gene: 7. CDR3 nucleotides: TGTGCCAGCACCTCTAGCGGCCTTCAAGAGACCCAGTACTTC. It codes for CASTSSGLQETQYF.

In this sample, this clonotype turned up once. The rearrangement uses TRBV7-9 and TRBJ2-7; D tentatively reads TRBD1 or TRBD2 (5 bases each). The CDR3 is 12 residues long. Germline V gives CDR1 SEHNR, CDR2 FQNEAQ (reference sequence). V was shortened by 5 bases and J by 5 bases, with 10 bases between the two germline ends. As DNA, the CDR3 is TGTGCCAGCAGCCCCTGGGGGAACGAGCAGTACTTC. It encodes CASSPWGNEQYF.